The rows below give T cell receptor beta chains drawn from one sample of a study of T cell repertoires in cytomegalovirus infection. TCRdb reprocessed the reads via MiXCR and lists one record per CDR3 protein. The data contain 200,000 or so distinct CDR3 sequences, 28% of them singletons. Material for sequencing was PBMCs. The receptors stem from a human donor in good health (CMV status not recorded). Some clones in this sample may be carry-over from other donors' samples. Both conserved end residues are part of each CDR3.

j_call,v_call,cdr3_aa
TRBJ2-5,TRBV7-2,CASSPESGSGEETQYF
TRBJ1-2,TRBV27,CASREKRTYGYTF
TRBJ1-5,TRBV9,CASSSQGGNQPQHF
TRBJ2-2,TRBV11-3,CASSPTARGDGELFF
TRBJ2-7,TRBV7-9,CASATHRGGYSYEQYF
TRBJ2-1,TRBV9,CASSVGPGSSEQFF
TRBJ2-1,TRBV7-2,CASSLAGGQNNEQFF
TRBJ1-2,TRBV20-1,CSATPTGVTF
TRBJ1-3,TRBV19,CASSQGARNTIYF
TRBJ2-5,TRBV6-1,CASSEALQVETQYF
TRBJ2-4,TRBV7-8,CASSERTGVDIQYF
TRBJ2-7,TRBV12-5,CASAPDGPGYGQYF
TRBJ2-1,TRBV12-3/TRBV12-4,CASGGLGTSGGSSYNEQFF
TRBJ2-1,TRBV11-2,CASSHPPRNEQFF
TRBJ2-5,TRBV7-8,CASSLAGTGEETQYF
TRBJ1-5,TRBV28,CASSLQVYQPQHF
TRBJ1-5,TRBV10-3,CAISVTGLYNQPQHF
TRBJ2-5,TRBV7-9,CASSLAVRADGETQYF
TRBJ1-1,TRBV7-9,CASSLQGGNTEAFF
TRBJ1-6,TRBV4-3,CASSQSGGSPLHF
TRBJ2-1,TRBV20-1,CSARVAGDNEQFF
TRBJ2-7,TRBV10-3,CATLSGVPPTPYEQYF
TRBJ1-1,TRBV29-1,CSVEDRVGSTEAFF
TRBJ1-1,TRBV6-2/TRBV6-3,CASSYSRDGLMNTEAFF
TRBJ1-2,TRBV28,CASSGGQQLHGYTF
TRBJ2-7,TRBV19,CATLSGAYEQYF
TRBJ1-5,TRBV28,CASSLPGGAPDQPQHF
TRBJ2-2,TRBV11-3,CASSRGATRGELFF
TRBJ2-7,TRBV19,CASSVGGGSYEQYF
TRBJ1-1,TRBV7-2,CASGFVKFVSEAFF
TRBJ1-4,TRBV6-5,CASSPRGQVEKLFF
TRBJ2-7,TRBV29-1,CSVGRSYEQYF